The clone carrying this TCR beta chain was detected only once. These data are taken from a study of blood T cell repertoires in COVID-19. Overall study: The origin of the acute and convalescent COVID-19 samples was the United States, Italy and Spain.

CDR3 size: 16 residues. V shed 2 bases, J shed 3 bases, and the junction held 6 bases outside the gene matches. Germline-derived CDR1 and CDR2 are SGHTA and FQGTGA. Original handling: Amplification with reference gene primers provided the estimates of nucleated cell counts. Clones were sequenced by immunoSEQ multiplex PCR, and TCRdb holds only the in-frame ones, with some missing. V and J calls plus clone size are reproduced from that table; the DNA served to infer D and trimming. Of 35,000 to 45,000 clones detected, about 86% appear once; the ten largest clones hold roughly 5.1%. V usage is TRBV7-3 and J usage is TRBJ2-1; 8 nucleotides match TRBD2. The sequenced sample was peripheral blood. The sequence was collected from a middle-aged man with active COVID-19. The CDR3 sequence: CASSLSLAGFYNEQFF. The CDR3 bases are TGTGCCAGCAGCTTATCCCTAGCGGGCTTCTACAATGAGCAGTTCTTC.